This T cell receptor (beta chain) comes out of a study of response to subunit inactivated influenza vaccine. Germline lookup yields CDR1 SGHAT and CDR2 FQDESV (reference sequence). The CDR3 is 16 residues long. The V gene lost 5 bases and the J gene lost 2 bases, with 18 bases spanning the gap. TCRdb redid the calling of the RT-PCR reads with MiXCR, one entry per CDR3 protein. The sample records 500,000 or so distinct CDR3 sequences, about 15% being singletons. With respect to this clonotype: This may be a read error: a much more frequent sequence differs by one nucleotide.

V is TRBV11-1 and J is TRBJ2-5, with no clear D. This sequence originates from a man aged 45-69 years who received an inactivated influenza vaccine. Sequencing used CD4+ T cells sorted from PBMCs, obtained roughly 24 months after vaccination. CDR3 sequence: CASSARRAGVQETQYF. The CDR3, as DNA: TGTGCCAGCAGCGCGCGGCGTGCAGGAGTGCAAGAGACCCAGTACTTC.